This T cell receptor beta chain was recorded in a study of blood T cell repertoires in COVID-19. For the study at large: The study drew acute and convalescent COVID-19 samples from the United States, Italy and Spain. The analysed material was cDNA or gDNA that came from T cells, B-cell-depleted T cells, or PBMCs.

A Seattle source enrolled patients during active infection and followed them longitudinally. CDR1 is SGHTA and CDR2 is FQGTGA in the germline V gene. Between the trimmed V and J ends, which lost 5 bases and 4 bases, there was a span of 9 bases. This CDR3 spans 13 amino acids. Authors' processing steps: Amplified reference gene primers provided the basis for estimating nucleated cell counts. Measured with immunoSEQ multiplex PCR; TCRdb has only the in-frame clones, and not every one. The V and J calls and clone size come from that table; D and trimming were worked out from the DNA. Here the sample spans some 180,000 clones, around four fifths being singletons.

Sequenced: peripheral blood. The TCR originated in a woman older than 75 with COVID-19, enrolled during active disease. This chain joins TRBV7-3 and TRBJ1-3; D not certain. Here the CDR3 reads CASSLASGNTIYF. CDR3 nucleotides: TGTGCCAGCAGCCTAGCCTCCGGAAACACCATATATTTT.